The 15 T cell receptor beta chains listed next were all sequenced from one sample in a study of blood T cell repertoires in COVID-19. The method was immunoSEQ multiplex PCR; TCRdb's version includes in-frame clones alone and lacks a portion of them. The data hold 650,000 to 800,000 clones, with 90% observed a single time. Sequenced: peripheral blood. The receptors here all came from a woman aged 18-29 years with acute or convalescent COVID-19.

This chain links TRBV2 with TRBJ1-2; 10 bases are shared with TRBD1. The CDR3 is 14 residues long. From germline, CDR1 is SNHLY and CDR2 FYNNEI. After removal of 6 bases from V and 7 bases from J, the junction contained 8 bases not matched to a gene. CDR3 DNA sequence: TGTGCCAGCAGAAATCGACAGGGGGCGCGTGGCTACACCTTC. The encoded protein is CASRNRQGARGYTF. The full variable domain, with the rest looked up from reference TRBV2 and TRBJ1-2, is EPEVTQTPSHQVTQMGQEVILRCVPISNHLYFYWYRQILGQKVEFLVSFYNNEISEKSEIFDDQFSVERPDGSNFTLKIRSTKLEDSAMYFCASRNRQGARGYTFGSGTRLTVV.

The CDR3 region is CSASTSLGNTIYF. Written as DNA, the CDR3 is TGCAGTGCTAGTACAAGTCTTGGAAACACCATATATTTT. The gene calls are TRBV20-1 and TRBJ1-3; no reliable D call. This CDR3 is built from 13 residues. Trimming pared 3 bases from V and 3 bases from J, leaving 9 bases between. The germline CDR1 and CDR2 sequences are DFQATT and SNEGSKA (reference sequence).

This CDR3 reads CSVLPGDNYGYTF. The CDR3 nucleotides are TGCAGCGTTCTCCCAGGGGACAACTATGGCTACACCTTC. The V call is TRBV29-1, the J call TRBJ1-2; D is possibly TRBD1 (6 bases). The CDR3 is 13 amino acids. The V gene's germline CDR1 is SQVTM and CDR2 ANQGSEA. V was trimmed by 5 bases and J by 2 bases, leaving 12 bases between them.

The J gene is TRBJ1-2, the V gene TRBV25-1; D is ambiguous. Germline V lookup: CDR1 MGHDK, CDR2 SYGVNS. V was trimmed by 7 bases and J by 4 bases, leaving 13 bases between them. The CDR3 is 13 residues long. The CDR3 sequence is CASTPRNGYGYTF. CDR3 nucleotide sequence: TGTGCCAGCACTCCCCGCAACGGCTATGGCTACACCTTC.

V gene TRBV24-1 combines with J gene TRBJ1-5, with TRBD1 matching over 8 bases. Germline CDR1 is KGHDR and CDR2 is SFDVKD. Trimming took 11 bases from V and 6 from J; bases not matched to a gene: 8. The CDR3 has 13 residues. This CDR3 is CAISDRGPQPQHF. DNA for the CDR3: TGTGCCATCTCAGACAGGGGACCTCAGCCCCAGCATTTT.

The chain employs TRBV7-2 and TRBJ2-1; tentative D call: TRBD2 (6 bases). V was clipped by 0 bases and J by 4 bases, with 16 bases between them. This CDR3 comprises 17 residues. CDR1 and CDR2 from the germline V gene are SGHTA and FQGNSA. The CDR3 region is CASSLASWAGQYNEQFF. Here the CDR3 DNA reads TGTGCCAGCAGCTTAGCCTCGTGGGCGGGGCAATACAATGAGCAGTTCTTC.

The V and J genes are TRBV11-2 and TRBJ1-1; TRBD1 agrees at 9 bases. This CDR3 has 14 residues. V gave up 5 bases and J gave up 5 bases; unmatched junction bases: 6. CDR1 is SGHAT, CDR2 FQNNGV, per germline. The chain's CDR3 is CASSTGQGVTEAFF. CDR3 coding DNA: TGTGCCAGCAGCACGGGACAGGGAGTTACTGAAGCTTTCTTT.

The chain uses TRBV6-4 and TRBJ1-6; D remains unclear. Trimming removed 3 bases from V and 2 bases from J, with 8 bases in between. The CDR3 has 15 amino acids. Germline CDR1 and CDR2: MRHNA and SNTAGT. Here the CDR3 DNA reads TGTGCCAGCAGTGATAGAGAAACCTATAATTCACCCCTCCACTTT. It translates to CASSDRETYNSPLHF.

CDR3 region: CASSQRDRALNSPLHF. The CDR3 coding sequence is TGTGCCAGCAGCCAGAGGGACAGGGCATTGAATTCACCCCTCCACTTT. The chain carries TRBV3-1 (or the pseudogene TRBV3-2) and TRBJ1-6, with 9 bases aligning to TRBD1. This CDR3 is built from 16 residues. Germline CDR1 is LGHDT and CDR2 is YNNKEL (reference sequence). V shed 3 bases and J 7 bases; nucleotides not matched to a gene: 7.

DNA for the CDR3: TGTGCCTGGAGTGGGGTGGGGACACGGAGTTCACCCCTCCACTTT. Encoded protein: CAWSGVGTRSSPLHF. This chain links TRBV30 with TRBJ1-6, with D perhaps TRBD1 (6 bases). Trimming took off 1 base at V and 9 bases at J, with 16 bases between the two ends. CDR1 and CDR2 from the germline V gene are GTSNPN and SVGIG (reference sequence). The CDR3 spans 15 residues.

The chain links TRBV7-9 to TRBJ1-2, with TRBD1 identical over 9 bases. Unmatched junction bases numbered 8, after V lost 0 bases and J lost 0 bases. Germline lookup yields CDR1 SEHNR and CDR2 FQNEAQ (reference sequence). This CDR3 spans 18 amino acids. The CDR3 spells CASSLAGTGQRSNYGYTF. DNA for the CDR3: TGTGCCAGCAGCTTAGCGGGGACAGGGCAGCGTTCTAACTATGGCTACACCTTC.

The chain links TRBV19 to TRBJ2-5; 12 positions agree with TRBD2. This CDR3 spans 16 amino acids. Germline loops: CDR1 LNHDA, CDR2 SQIVND (reference sequence). Trimming took 5 bases from V and 5 from J; bases not matched to a gene: 9. The CDR3 DNA follows: TGTGCCAGTAGTGGTAGACTAGCGGGGGTTGGGGAGACCCAGTACTTC. This gives the protein CASSGRLAGVGETQYF. The whole variable domain, remainder taken from reference TRBV19 and TRBJ2-5, is DGGITQSPKYLFRKEGQNVTLSCEQNLNHDAMYWYRQDPGQGLRLIYYSQIVNDFQKGDIAEGYSVSREKKESFPLTVTSAQKNPTAFYLCASSGRLAGVGETQYFGPGTRLLVL.

The V call is TRBV4-3, the J call TRBJ2-4; a possible D gene is TRBD1 (5 bases). V was shortened by 0 bases and J by 1 base, with 16 bases between the two germline ends. The CDR3 totals 18 residues. Germline V lookup: CDR1 LGHNA, CDR2 YSLEER. This chain's CDR3 is CASSQDATAAGAKNIQYF. CDR3 DNA sequence: TGCGCCAGCAGCCAAGATGCGACTGCCGCAGGGGCCAAAAACATTCAGTACTTC.

V usage is TRBV19 and J usage is TRBJ1-5; the match to TRBD1 covers 10 bases. This CDR3 region has 17 residues. Per the germline V gene, CDR1 is LNHDA and CDR2 is SQIVND (reference sequence). V lost 10 bases to trimming and J lost 4 bases; unmatched junction nucleotides: 16. As DNA, the CDR3 is TGTGCCACTAACTTTAACCGGGACAGGGGCCTGAATCAGCCCCAGCATTTT. Its translation: CATNFNRDRGLNQPQHF.

The count of this clone is one. The chain carries TRBV10-2 and TRBJ1-1, with a weak D call TRBD1 (5 bases). The V end was cut by 8 bases, the J end by 1 base, with 11 bases between. CDR3 size: 13 residues. Germline V gene lookup returns CDR1 WSHSY and CDR2 SAAADI. The CDR3 spells CASRGFWNTEAFF. For the CDR3, the DNA is TGCGCCAGCCGGGGGTTTTGGAACACTGAAGCTTTCTTT.